A single sample is the source of the 13 T cell receptor beta chains below, sequenced in a study of cytomegalovirus exposure and HLA in healthy donors. It was with 60 Vbeta and 13 Jbeta primers that the PCR ran. The protocol was immunoSEQ multiplex PCR, while the TCRdb copy is restricted to in-frame clones and leaves out a portion. The sample data list around 130,000 clones. The specimen was PBMCs. The receptors here all came from a middle-aged woman in good health and CMV-seronegative.

This chain joins TRBV5-1 and TRBJ2-2, with a tentative D call TRBD2 (5 bases). The germline V gene encodes CDR1 SGHRS and CDR2 YFSETQ. V dropped 6 bases and J dropped 0 bases, with 15 bases sitting between them. CDR3 length: 16 residues. CDR3 sequence: CASMFGVAANTGELFF. CDR3 nucleotide sequence: TGCGCCAGCATGTTCGGGGTAGCAGCGAACACCGGGGAGCTGTTTTTT. Full variable domain (remainder filled in from reference TRBV5-1 and TRBJ2-2): KAGVTQTPRYLIKTRGQQVTLSCSPISGHRSVSWYQQTPGQGLQFLFEYFSETQRNKGNFPGRFSGRQFSNSRSEMNVSTLELGDSALYLCASMFGVAANTGELFFGEGSRLTVL.

The rearrangement joins TRBV4-3 to TRBJ1-2, with D possibly TRBD1 on 6 matching bases. CDR3 length: 15 residues. Trimming shortened V by 0 bases and J by 4 bases, and 12 bases separated the two germline ends. Germline V lookup: CDR1 LGHNA, CDR2 YSLEER. Here the CDR3 DNA reads TGCGCCAGCAGCCAAGAAGGGACATTAAGCTATGGCTACACCTTC. Its translation is CASSQEGTLSYGYTF.

Regarding this clone: Other DNA sequences in the sample encode the same CDR3. This chain joins TRBV7-2 and TRBJ1-3, with D perhaps matching TRBD1 (6 bases). V lost 3 bases and J lost 3, with 9 bases in between. This CDR3 comprises 14 residues. Germline assignment: CDR1 SGHTA and CDR2 FQGNSA. The CDR3 DNA sequence: TGTGCCAGCAGCTTTCAGGGGTATGGAAACACCATATATTTT. Encoded protein: CASSFQGYGNTIYF.

The V call is TRBV28, the J call TRBJ2-5; TRBD1 might be the D (5 bases). V lost 2 bases and J 6 bases, leaving 13 bases between the germline ends. CDR3 size: 14 residues. Germline V gives CDR1 MDHEN, CDR2 SYDVKM. The CDR3 DNA follows: TGTGCCAGCAGTTTACAGGGTGGTATGCAGACCCAGTACTTC. Translating gives CASSLQGGMQTQYF.

This chain joins TRBV5-4 and TRBJ2-1, with 13 nucleotides matching TRBD2. V gave up 4 bases and J gave up 7 bases; unmatched junction bases: 5. This CDR3 spans 15 amino acids. Germline values: CDR1 SGHNT, CDR2 YYREEE (reference sequence). This CDR3 reads CASSQGLAGTNEQFF. CDR3 in DNA: TGTGCCAGCAGCCAGGGACTAGCGGGGACTAATGAGCAGTTCTTC. Using reference TRBV5-4 and TRBJ2-1 for the parts outside the CDR3, the full variable domain is ETGVTQSPTHLIKTRGQQVTLRCSSQSGHNTVSWYQQALGQGPQFIFQYYREEENGRGNFPPRFSGLQFPNYSSELNVNALELDDSALYLCASSQGLAGTNEQFFGPGTRLTVL.

This chain joins TRBV6-1 and TRBJ2-2; tentatively, D is TRBD1 (5 bases). Trimming removed 1 base at V and 1 base at J, with 7 bases between. Germline V gene sequence: CDR1 MNHNS, CDR2 SASEGT. This CDR3 region has 15 residues. CDR3 nucleotides: TGTGCCAGCAGTGAAGTTAGGGGGAACACCGGGGAGCTGTTTTTT. Encoded protein: CASSEVRGNTGELFF.

The V and J genes are TRBV5-4 and TRBJ2-3; 7 bases map to TRBD2. CDR3 length equals 18 residues. Germline assignment: CDR1 SGHNT and CDR2 YYREEE (reference sequence). J gave up 1 base and V 2 bases, and 13 bases lay outside the gene matches. In DNA, the CDR3 is TGTGCCAGCAGCTTTCCCCTTAACGGGGGGAAAGGCACAGATACGCAGTATTTT. It specifies CASSFPLNGGKGTDTQYF.

The V gene is TRBV5-6, the J gene TRBJ2-5; D possibly corresponds to TRBD2 (6 bases). In germline, CDR1 is SGHDT, CDR2 YYEEEE. Between the trimmed V and J ends, which lost 0 bases and 4 bases, there was a span of 19 bases. The CDR3 is 17 residues long. CDR3 amino acids: CASSLDSGPLGGETQYF. CDR3 coding DNA: TGTGCCAGCAGCTTGGATTCAGGGCCCCTGGGGGGAGAGACCCAGTACTTC.

The rearrangement joins TRBV5-1 to TRBJ2-3, with D perhaps matching TRBD2 (5 bases). V lost 0 bases, J lost 0 bases, and 8 bases lay in between. The CDR3 runs to 15 residues. Per germline, CDR1 SGHRS and CDR2 YFSETQ. CDR3 DNA: TGCGCCAGCAGCTTGGCCGGGAAAAGCACAGATACGCAGTATTTT. Protein sequence: CASSLAGKSTDTQYF.

The genes are TRBV5-5 and TRBJ1-5; D gene uncertain. V was cut by 2 bases and J by 4 bases, with 7 bases left in between. This CDR3 spans 13 amino acids. Germline CDR1 and CDR2: SGHKS and YYEKEE (reference sequence). CDR3 in amino acids: CASSFGGNQPQHF. CDR3 in DNA: TGTGCCAGCAGCTTCGGTGGTAATCAGCCCCAGCATTTT.

The chain has TRBV2 and TRBJ1-1, with D perhaps matching TRBD1 (6 bases). This CDR3 contains 14 residues. Trimming removed 5 bases at V and 3 bases at J, with 13 bases between. Germline CDR1 SNHLY, CDR2 FYNNEI. The CDR3 is CASSLTRGDTEAFF. The CDR3 nucleotides are TGTGCCAGCAGTCTCACCAGGGGAGACACTGAAGCTTTCTTT.

The V and J genes are TRBV7-9 and TRBJ2-5; 15 nucleotides align to TRBD2. J was trimmed by 0 bases and V by 6 bases; bases with no gene match: 8. The CDR3 is 18 residues long. The germline V gene has CDR1 SEHNR and CDR2 FQNEAQ (reference sequence). This chain's CDR3 is CASSSGTSGGPYQETQYF. The CDR3 nucleotides are TGTGCCAGCAGTTCCGGGACTAGCGGGGGGCCGTACCAAGAGACCCAGTACTTC.

The V gene is TRBV6-5, the J gene TRBJ1-3; no clear D gene. Germline V gives CDR1 MNHEY, CDR2 SVGAGI. The CDR3 sequence is 14 residues long. V was cut by 0 bases and J by 2 bases, with 5 bases left in between. The CDR3 nucleotides are TGTGCCAGCAGTTACTCGAACACTGGAAACACCATATATTTT. Its translation is CASSYSNTGNTIYF.